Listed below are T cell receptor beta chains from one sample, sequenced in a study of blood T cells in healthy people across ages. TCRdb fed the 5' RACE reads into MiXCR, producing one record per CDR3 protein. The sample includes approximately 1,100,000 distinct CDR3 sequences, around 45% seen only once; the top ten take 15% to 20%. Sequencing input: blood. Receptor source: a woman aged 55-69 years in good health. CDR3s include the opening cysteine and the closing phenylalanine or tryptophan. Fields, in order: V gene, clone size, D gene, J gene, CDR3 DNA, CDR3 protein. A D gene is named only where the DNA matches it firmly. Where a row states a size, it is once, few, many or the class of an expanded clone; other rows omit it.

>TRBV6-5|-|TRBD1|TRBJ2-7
TGTGCCAGCACCGACGACAGGGTCTACGAGCAGTACTTC
CASTDDRVYEQYF
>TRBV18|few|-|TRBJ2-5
TGTGCCAGCTCACCACTTCCAGGCCAAGAGACCCAGTACTTC
CASSPLPGQETQYF
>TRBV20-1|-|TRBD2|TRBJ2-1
TGCAGTGCTAGAGATTTCAGCGGGATGCCCAATGAGCAGTTCTTC
CSARDFSGMPNEQFF
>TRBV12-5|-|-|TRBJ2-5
TGTGCTAGGGGTTTGAGCGCCGTGAGTGGGACCCAGTACTTC
CARGLSAVSGTQYF
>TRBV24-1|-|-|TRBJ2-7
TGTGCCACCTCGCTGTCCGGATACGAGCAGTACTTC
CATSLSGYEQYF
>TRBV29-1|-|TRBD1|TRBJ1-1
TGCAGCGCTACAGGGGTAGTGAACACTGAAGCTTTCTTT
CSATGVVNTEAFF
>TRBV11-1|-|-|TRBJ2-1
TGTGCCAGCAGCCCCGTTATGGGGAGCTCCTACAATGAGCAGTTCTTC
CASSPVMGSSYNEQFF
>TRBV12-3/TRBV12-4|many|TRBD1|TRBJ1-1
TGTGCCAGCAGCTTAGACCCAGGGGGTACTGAAGCTTTCTTT
CASSLDPGGTEAFF
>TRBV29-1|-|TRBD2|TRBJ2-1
TGCAGCGTGGTGGGGACTAGCGTATACAATGAGCAGTTCTTC
CSVVGTSVYNEQFF
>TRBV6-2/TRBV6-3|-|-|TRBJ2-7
TGTGCCAGCAGTTCCCCCCGGGACTACGAGCAGTACTTC
CASSSPRDYEQYF
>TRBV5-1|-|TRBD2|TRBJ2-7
TGCGCCAGCAGCATCGGACTAGTCGGTTACGAGCAGTACTTC
CASSIGLVGYEQYF
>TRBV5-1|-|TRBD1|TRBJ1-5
TGCGCCAGCAAGCCCGGGACAGGCGGCAATCAGCCCCAGCATTTT
CASKPGTGGNQPQHF
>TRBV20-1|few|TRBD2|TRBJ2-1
TGCAGTGCTAGAGATGAAGGCCTAGCGGTCTCGCAGTTCTTC
CSARDEGLAVSQFF
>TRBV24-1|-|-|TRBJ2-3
TGTGCCACCAGTAATCAGGGGACAGATACGCAGTATTTT
CATSNQGTDTQYF
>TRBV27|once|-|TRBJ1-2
TGTGCCAGCCCCCCTGGGGGGTGCTATGGCTACACCTTC
CASPPGGCYGYTF
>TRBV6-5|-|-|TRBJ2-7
TGTGCCAGCAGTCGGGGACCAGACTACGAGCAGTACTTC
CASSRGPDYEQYF
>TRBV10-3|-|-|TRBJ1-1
TGTGCCATCAGTGGGGGTACTGACGGCACTGAAGCTTTCTTT
CAISGGTDGTEAFF
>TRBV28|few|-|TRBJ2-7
TGTGCCAGCAGCCGACCTAGCTGGCTACTACGCGAGCAGTACTTC
CASSRPSWLLREQYF
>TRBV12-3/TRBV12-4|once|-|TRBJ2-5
TGTGCCAGCAGTCCACAGGGAGGCGAAGAGACCCAGTACTTC
CASSPQGGEETQYF
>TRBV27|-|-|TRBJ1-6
TGTGCCAGCAAGGGTGTTTCGAATGGTTCACCCCTCCACTTT
CASKGVSNGSPLHF
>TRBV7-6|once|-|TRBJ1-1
TGTGCCAGCAGCTTAGGGGGAGTCCAGAACACTGAAGCTTTCTTT
CASSLGGVQNTEAFF
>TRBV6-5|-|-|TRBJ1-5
TGTGCCAGCAGTTACTCGCCAACAGAAGATAGCAATCAGCCCCAGCATTTT
CASSYSPTEDSNQPQHF
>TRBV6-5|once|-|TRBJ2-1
TGTGCCAGCAGTTACTCGTTGCTCGCTGAGCAGTTCTTC
CASSYSLLAEQFF
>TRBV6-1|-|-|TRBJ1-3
TGTGCCAGCAGTCGGTGGGAGGATAACACCATATATTTT
CASSRWEDNTIYF
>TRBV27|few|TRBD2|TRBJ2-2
TGTGCCAGCAGTTTGGACTTCCTGACTAGCGGGAGAAGCACCGGGGAGCTGTTTTTT
CASSLDFLTSGRSTGELFF
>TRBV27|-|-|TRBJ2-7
TGTGCCAGCAGTCTCATATCCCCTTGGGGCGGGACAGACTGGACTAGCAGCTACGAGCAGTACTTC
CASSLISPWGGTDWTSSYEQYF
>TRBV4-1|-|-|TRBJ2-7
TGTGCCAGCAGCTTGAACAATGGCGAGCAGTACTTC
CASSLNNGEQYF
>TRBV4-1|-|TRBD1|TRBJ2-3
TGCGCCTGCAGCCAAGTTCATACAGGGGGCACAGATACGCAGTATTTT
CACSQVHTGGTDTQYF
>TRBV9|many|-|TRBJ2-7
TGTGCCAGCAGCCCCCGGACAGCCTCCTACGAGCAGTACTTC
CASSPRTASYEQYF
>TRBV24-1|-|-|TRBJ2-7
TGTGCCACCAGTGCAACCGGGAGAACCTACGAGCAGTACTTC
CATSATGRTYEQYF
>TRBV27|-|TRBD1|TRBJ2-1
TGTGCCAGCAGTCGGTCCGACAGGGGGAATTACAATGAGCAGTTCTTC
CASSRSDRGNYNEQFF
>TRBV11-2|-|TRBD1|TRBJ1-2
TGTGCCAGCGGCTTCCACAGGGGTGGCTATGGCTACACCTTC
CASGFHRGGYGYTF